Following are 27 T cell receptor beta chains from one sample sequenced in a study of shared clonotypes between healthy human individuals. Clones were sequenced by immunoSEQ multiplex PCR, and TCRdb holds only the in-frame ones, with some missing. The table records roughly 500,000 clones, 60% to 80% of them present only once. Material: PBMCs. The source is a woman between 40 and 50 years old in good health. Some clones in this sample may be carry-over from other donors' samples.

The genes are TRBV28 and TRBJ1-4, with TRBD1 matching over 10 bases. The germline V gene has CDR1 MDHEN and CDR2 SYDVKM. J was trimmed by 4 bases and V by 5 bases; bases with no gene match: 4. The CDR3 totals 15 residues. CDR3 region: CASSRDRGLNEKLFF. CDR3 sequence (DNA): TGTGCCAGCAGTAGAGACAGGGGGCTTAATGAAAAACTGTTTTTT.

This clone has just one count. J is TRBJ2-3 and V is TRBV9; tentative D call: TRBD1 (5 bases). Germline V gives CDR1 SGDLS, CDR2 YYNGEE. This CDR3 has 13 amino acids. The V end lost 4 bases, the J end lost 4 bases, and 10 bases lay between the germline ends. The CDR3 reads CASSQQQADTQYF. The CDR3, as DNA: TGTGCCAGCAGCCAACAACAGGCAGATACGCAGTATTTT.

V and J are TRBV15 and TRBJ1-5, with D possibly being TRBD1 (5 bases). The length of the CDR3 is 19 residues. CDR1 LNHNV and CDR2 YYDKDF come from the germline V gene (reference sequence). With 0 bases removed from V and 4 bases from J, the gap between germline ends came to 22 bases. Here the CDR3 DNA reads TGTGCCACCAGCAGAGATTTCCGAAATGGGGGGGTTTGGAATCAGCCCCAGCATTTT. Protein: CATSRDFRNGGVWNQPQHF.

This clone was detected only a few times. J is TRBJ1-2 and V is TRBV2; possible D gene TRBD1, 6 bases. Germline lookup yields CDR1 SNHLY and CDR2 FYNNEI. Trimming removed 4 bases from V and 5 bases from J, with 14 bases in between. CDR3 length equals 14 residues. Written as DNA, the CDR3 is TGTGCCAGCAGTGGGATGGACAGAGGGTATGGCTACACCTTC. It specifies CASSGMDRGYGYTF.

The genes are TRBV10-3 and TRBJ2-5; TRBD2 matches 7 bases. Trimming cost V 5 bases and J 5 bases; bases outside gene matches: 11. CDR1 is ENHRY, CDR2 SYGVKD, per germline. This CDR3 region has 15 residues. This CDR3 reads CAISKGEGVGETQYF. In DNA form, the CDR3 reads TGTGCCATCAGTAAAGGGGAGGGAGTGGGGGAGACCCAGTACTTC.

As concerns this clone: This may be a read error, as it is one base from a much larger clone. The V call is TRBV30, the J call TRBJ1-3; a weak D match, TRBD1 (5 bases). The CDR3 sequence is 13 residues long. Trimming shortened V by 7 bases and J by 0 bases, and 10 bases separated the two germline ends. Germline loops: CDR1 GTSNPN, CDR2 SVGIG (reference sequence). DNA for the CDR3: TGTGCCTTAGACGGGGCCTCTGGAAACACCATATATTTT. Amino acid sequence: CALDGASGNTIYF.

The gene calls are TRBV7-9 and TRBJ2-1, with 11 bases identical to TRBD2. J lost 2 bases, V lost 5 bases, and 5 bases had no gene match. Germline V gene data show CDR1 as SEHNR and CDR2 as FQNEAQ (reference sequence). There are 16 residues in the CDR3. This chain's CDR3 is CASSPVSGRAYNEQFF. DNA of the CDR3: TGTGCCAGCAGCCCCGTTAGCGGGAGGGCCTACAATGAGCAGTTCTTC.

J is TRBJ2-7 and V is TRBV7-9; TRBD1 agrees at 9 bases. CDR1 and CDR2 (germline): SEHNR, FQNEAQ (reference sequence). This CDR3 contains 17 residues. Losses at the gene ends were 3 bases for V and 3 bases for J; bases not matched to a gene: 12. This chain's CDR3 is CASSFGQGTPEGYEQYF. As DNA, the CDR3 is TGTGCCAGCAGCTTTGGACAGGGGACTCCTGAGGGCTACGAGCAGTACTTC.

The chain couples TRBV19 to TRBJ1-1; D unresolved. The length of the CDR3 is 13 residues. Trimming shortened V by 3 bases and J by 7 bases, and 12 bases separated the two germline ends. Germline values: CDR1 LNHDA, CDR2 SQIVND (reference sequence). The CDR3 region is CASSIYGTGEAFF. DNA for the CDR3: TGTGCCAGTAGTATTTATGGTACCGGTGAAGCTTTCTTT.

This clone was seen only a few times. The chain joins TRBV30 to TRBJ1-1; 8 bases align to TRBD1. The CDR3 contains 13 residues. The germline gives CDR1 GTSNPN, CDR2 SVGIG (reference sequence). Trimming removed 7 bases from V and 1 base from J; junction bases left unmatched: 5. CDR3 DNA: TGTGCCTTTGACAGGGGTGCGAACACTGAAGCTTTCTTT. Protein: CAFDRGANTEAFF.

The CDR3 is CASSYSSGQGNYEQYF. CDR3 in DNA: TGTGCCAGCAGTTACTCCTCGGGACAGGGGAACTACGAGCAGTACTTC. The chain uses TRBV6-6 and TRBJ2-7; TRBD1 aligns across 10 bases. Trimming at V came to 0 bases and at J to 3 bases, leaving 5 bases not matched to a gene. Germline assignment: CDR1 MNHNY and CDR2 SVGAGI (reference sequence). This CDR3 is 16 amino acids long.

This CDR3 is CATSNRDAQETQYF. CDR3 coding DNA: TGTGCCACCAGCAACCGGGACGCCCAAGAGACCCAGTACTTC. The V gene is TRBV15, the J gene TRBJ2-5; either TRBD1 or TRBD2 may supply D (5 bases each). There are 14 residues in the CDR3. Germline V lookup: CDR1 LNHNV, CDR2 YYDKDF (reference sequence). V lost 4 bases and J 1 base, leaving 10 bases between the germline ends.

This chain connects TRBV7-9 to TRBJ2-2, with TRBD2 matching over 11 bases. The CDR3 totals 17 residues. Germline V gives CDR1 SEHNR, CDR2 FQNEAQ (reference sequence). Trimming took 4 bases from V and 3 from J; bases not matched to a gene: 7. CDR3 residues: CASSSGTSGYHTGELFF. The CDR3 DNA follows: TGTGCCAGCAGCTCGGGGACTAGCGGCTATCACACCGGGGAGCTGTTTTTT.

This clone has just one count. The chain joins TRBV28 to TRBJ2-3; 9 bases agree with TRBD1. CDR1 is MDHEN, CDR2 SYDVKM, per germline. Trimming removed 3 bases from V and 5 bases from J; junction bases left unmatched: 6. The CDR3 extends over 15 amino acids. CDR3 DNA sequence: TGTGCCAGCAGTTTCCAGACAGGGGGAGGAGATACGCAGTATTTT. Its translation is CASSFQTGGGDTQYF.

Concerning this clone: One junction end disagrees with the germline gene, perhaps due to a read error. The V and J genes are TRBV7-7 and TRBJ2-3; D remains ambiguous. CDR3 length: 14 amino acids. CDR1 and CDR2 from the germline V gene are SSHAT and FNYEAQ (reference sequence). The chain's CDR3 is CASSLELTTDTQYF. Written as DNA, the CDR3 is TGTGCTAGCAGCTTAGAGCTTACCACAGATACGCAGTATTTT.

The genes are TRBV27 and TRBJ2-7; 11 nucleotides match TRBD2. The CDR3 is made up of 16 amino acids. Germline CDR1 is MNHEY and CDR2 is SMNVEV (reference sequence). The V gene end was trimmed by 6 bases and the J gene end by 6 bases; junction bases not matched to a gene: 13. DNA for the CDR3: TGTGCCAGCAGCCACCATAGGACTAGCGGGCTCTTCGAGCAGTACTTC. This codes for CASSHHRTSGLFEQYF.

This sequence joins TRBV10-3 and TRBJ2-1; TRBD2 matches 12 bases. V was clipped by 4 bases and J by 8 bases; unmatched bases: 9. CDR1 is ENHRY and CDR2 is SYGVKD in the germline V gene. The CDR3 is 16 residues long. CDR3 loop: CAISGPSGRVGYEQFF. CDR3 in DNA: TGTGCCATCAGTGGCCCTAGCGGGAGGGTAGGATATGAGCAGTTCTTC.

This clone was detected only once. This sequence joins TRBV6-4 and TRBJ2-2, with a possible D match to TRBD2 (6 bases). Germline CDR1 MRHNA, CDR2 SNTAGT. V lost 6 bases to trimming and J lost 2 bases, with 13 bases between them. The CDR3 loop spans 15 amino acids. The CDR3 bases are TGTGCCAGCAGGGAGGGTAGCGGCAACACCGGGGAGCTGTTTTTT. Encoded protein: CASREGSGNTGELFF.

The chain is built from TRBV28 and TRBJ2-5; D not certain. With the DNA end fitting TRBJ2-7 better, the J assignment may be wrong. The length of the CDR3 is 13 residues. Germline CDR1 is MDHEN and CDR2 is SYDVKM. The CDR3 loop is CATLGQLSYEQYF. CDR3 sequence (DNA): TGTGCTACCCTGGGTCAATTAAGCTACGAGCAGTACTTC.

In its sample, this clone was seen a few times. The chain links TRBV9 to TRBJ2-2, with D maybe TRBD2 (6 bases). There are 15 residues in the CDR3. Germline V gene data show CDR1 as SGDLS and CDR2 as YYNGEE. The V gene lost 3 bases and the J gene lost 4 bases, with 13 bases spanning the gap. The CDR3 bases are TGTGCCAGCAGCGCCCGACTAGACCCCACCGGGGAGCTGTTTTTT. It is translated as CASSARLDPTGELFF.

This sequence joins TRBV2 and TRBJ2-7; 7 bases line up with TRBD2. V was clipped by 2 bases and J by 4 bases; unmatched bases: 5. Germline CDR1 is SNHLY and CDR2 is FYNNEI. This CDR3 contains 14 residues. The CDR3 is CASSELRGGYEQYF. CDR3 nucleotides: TGTGCCAGCAGTGAATTGAGGGGAGGGTACGAGCAGTACTTC.

The rearrangement joins TRBV5-6 to TRBJ2-7; D perhaps matches TRBD1 (6 bases). With 6 bases removed from V and 6 bases from J, the gap between germline ends came to 16 bases. The CDR3 totals 13 residues. Germline loops: CDR1 SGHDT, CDR2 YYEEEE. The CDR3 protein is CASKLTGFGEQYF. The CDR3 DNA reads TGTGCCAGCAAATTGACAGGATTCGGCGAGCAGTACTTC. Filled out from reference TRBV5-6 and TRBJ2-7, the complete variable domain reads DAGVTQSPTHLIKTRGQQVTLRCSPKSGHDTVSWYQQALGQGPQFIFQYYEEEERQRGNFPDRFSGHQFPNYSSELNVNALLLGDSALYLCASKLTGFGEQYFGPGTRLTVT.

The rearrangement uses TRBV6-1 and TRBJ2-1; 10 bases match TRBD2. Germline V gene data show CDR1 as MNHNS and CDR2 as SASEGT. The CDR3 has 15 residues. V dropped 6 bases and J dropped 6; count of bases not matched to a gene: 8. CDR3 nucleotide sequence: TGTGCCAGCAGAGACTCTAGCGGGAGACCCAATGAGCAGTTCTTC. Translation: CASRDSSGRPNEQFF.

The gene calls are TRBV6-6 and TRBJ2-7; 7 bases fit TRBD1. CDR1 is MNHNY, CDR2 SVGAGI, per germline (reference sequence). Trimming cost V 6 bases and J 1 base; bases outside gene matches: 6. The CDR3 runs to 14 residues. As DNA, the CDR3 is TGTGCCAGCAGCGAGGGGACAGCTTCCTACGAGCAGTACTTC. This sequence encodes CASSEGTASYEQYF.

This sequence joins TRBV4-1 and TRBJ1-4, with unresolved D. The germline V gene encodes CDR1 MGHRA and CDR2 YSYEKL. With 4 bases removed from V and 4 bases from J, the gap between germline ends came to 16 bases. The CDR3 contains 16 residues. For the CDR3, the DNA is TGCGCCAGCAGCCGGTTGGCAGTAAGTGTTAATGAAAAACTGTTTTTT. It codes for CASSRLAVSVNEKLFF.

This chain uses TRBV4-2 with TRBJ2-5; the match to TRBD2 covers 12 bases. This CDR3 contains 16 residues. Germline V gives CDR1 LGHNA, CDR2 YNFKEQ. V was pared by 4 bases and J by 0 bases, with 3 bases of the junction left unmatched. CDR3 region: CASSRLAGGYQETQYF. The CDR3, as DNA: TGTGCCAGCAGCCGTCTAGCGGGAGGGTACCAAGAGACCCAGTACTTC.

The chain couples TRBV5-1 to TRBJ2-7; 8 nucleotides line up with TRBD1. CDR1 is SGHRS and CDR2 is YFSETQ in the germline V gene. The CDR3 consists of 15 residues. V shed 4 bases, J shed 0 bases, and the junction held 6 bases outside the gene matches. The CDR3 reads CASSGRTGSSYEQYF. In DNA, the CDR3 is TGCGCCAGCAGCGGCCGGACAGGGAGCTCCTACGAGCAGTACTTC.